This T cell receptor (beta chain) comes out of a study of blood T cell repertoires in COVID-19. Across the whole study: COVID-19 samples, acute and convalescent, were from the United States, Italy and Spain. The analysed material was cDNA or gDNA that came from T cells, B-cell-depleted T cells, or PBMCs.

This CDR3 contains 12 residues. V dropped 5 bases and J dropped 7 bases, with 9 bases sitting between them. Germline CDR1 is MNHEY and CDR2 is SMNVEV (reference sequence). Study processing details: Reference gene primer amplification in the assay estimated nucleated cell counts. Libraries were prepared by immunoSEQ multiplex PCR; TCRdb keeps only in-frame clonotypes and omits some of them. V and J calls and clone size follow that table, whereas D and trimming were derived from the DNA. The table includes around 80,000 clones, 80% to 90% detected once. Source material: peripheral blood. The receptor comes from a woman older than 75 with active or convalescent COVID-19. V usage is TRBV27 and J usage is TRBJ2-1; D remains ambiguous. CDR3 sequence reads: CASSPYGNEQFF. Written as DNA, the CDR3 is TGTGCCAGCAGTCCCTACGGGAATGAGCAGTTCTTC.